This T cell receptor beta chain was captured by sequencing in a study of a mutant IDH1 vaccine in newly diagnosed glioma. Study overall: Vaccination began 4-6 weeks post radiotherapy alone, or with temozolomide cycles.

Produced via immunoSEQ multiplex PCR; TCRdb's table is partial and in-frame only. Counted here are roughly 68,000 clones, about 74% occurring once; the ten biggest clones make up roughly 4.3%. This clone was found a few times. What it recognizes is unknown. The CDR3 is made up of 13 amino acids. Germline V lookup: CDR1 MGHDK, CDR2 SYGVNS. The V gene lost 6 bases and the J gene lost 3 bases, with 11 bases spanning the gap. Time point meaning: week 35, safety follow-up. Each dose of the vaccine consisted of 300 ug of mutant IDH1 20-mer peptide, with topical imiquimod. In weeks 1, 3, 5, 7, 11, 15, 19 and 23, patients were immunized, eight times in all. Those who donated had recent WHO grade 3 or 4 IDH1-mutant, ATRX-lost astrocytomas.

The source was PBMCs, collected from a glioma patient whose treatment included an IDH1 peptide vaccine. The rearrangement links TRBV25-1 to TRBJ1-2; no definite D call. The clonotype was recovered from a man aged 50 or older with glioma. CDR3 sequence (DNA): TGTGCCAGCAGCTTCAAGCTCCACTATGGCTACACCTTC. It translates to CASSFKLHYGYTF.